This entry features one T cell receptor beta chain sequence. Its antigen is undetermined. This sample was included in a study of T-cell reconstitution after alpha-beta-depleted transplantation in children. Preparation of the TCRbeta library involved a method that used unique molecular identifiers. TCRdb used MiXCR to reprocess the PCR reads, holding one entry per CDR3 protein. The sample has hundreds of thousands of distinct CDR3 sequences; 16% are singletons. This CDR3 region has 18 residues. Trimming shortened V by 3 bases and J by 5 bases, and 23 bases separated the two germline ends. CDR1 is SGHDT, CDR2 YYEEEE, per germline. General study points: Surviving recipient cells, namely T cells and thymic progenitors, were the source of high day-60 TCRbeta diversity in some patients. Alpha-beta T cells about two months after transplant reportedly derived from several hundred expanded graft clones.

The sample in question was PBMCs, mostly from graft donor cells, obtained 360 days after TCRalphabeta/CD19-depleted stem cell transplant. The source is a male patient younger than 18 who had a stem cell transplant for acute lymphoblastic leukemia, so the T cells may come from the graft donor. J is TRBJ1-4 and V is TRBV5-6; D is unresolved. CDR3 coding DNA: TGTGCCAGCAGCTCATTTATTTTTTTACCGCGCGGGAATGAAAAACTGTTTTTT. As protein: CASSSFIFLPRGNEKLFF.